One sample yielded the 25 T cell receptor beta chains listed below, sequenced in a study of spatial heterogeneity in lung cancer. The time point was: sample taken at primary tumor resection. TCRdb reprocessed the 5' RACE reads via MiXCR and lists one record per CDR3 protein. Of more than 30,000 distinct CDR3 sequences detected, less than 6.5% appear once; the ten largest clones hold 25%. Sequenced material: PBMCs, taken at surgery. These TCRs come from a female donor with early-stage non-small cell lung cancer.

This clonotype was found many times. The DNA for the CDR3 is TGCAGCACCTTGGGTAGGGGCGACACCGGGGAGCTGTTTTTT. Residues: CSTLGRGDTGELFF. V is TRBV29-1 and J is TRBJ2-2, with D perhaps TRBD1 (5 bases). CDR3 size: 14 residues. V lost 8 bases and J lost 3, with 16 bases in between. CDR1 and CDR2 from the germline V gene are SQVTM and ANQGSEA.

This clonotype was counted at least ten times. The chain combines TRBV18 with TRBJ2-6, with TRBD1 as a possible D gene (6 bases). Trimming cost V 2 bases and J 0 bases, with 14 bases left between them. This CDR3 is 18 amino acids long. In germline, CDR1 is KGHSH, CDR2 LQKENI. The CDR3 reads CASSPSRTVFSGANVLTF. Written as DNA, the CDR3 is TGTGCCAGCTCACCATCCCGGACAGTTTTCTCTGGGGCCAACGTCCTGACTTTC.

This clonotype was recorded many times. This chain uses TRBV10-3 with TRBJ2-1; a possible D gene is TRBD2 (6 bases). The CDR3 is 11 amino acids. V was cut by 8 bases and J by 9 bases, with 11 bases left in between. Germline-derived CDR1 and CDR2 are ENHRY and SYGVKD. The CDR3: CAIGGIGEQFF. The CDR3 DNA is TGTGCCATCGGGGGGATAGGTGAGCAGTTCTTC.

Many counts were recorded for this clonotype. This chain joins TRBV10-3 and TRBJ2-5; 8 positions match TRBD2. The CDR3 loop spans 13 amino acids. The V segment lost 7 bases and the J segment 5 bases; nucleotides outside the gene matches: 6. The germline gives CDR1 ENHRY, CDR2 SYGVKD. CDR3 protein: CAIKPGGLETQYF. Written as DNA, the CDR3 is TGTGCCATCAAACCGGGGGGGCTCGAGACCCAGTACTTC.

This clonotype was observed many times. This chain links TRBV28 with TRBJ2-7; 7 bases agree with TRBD2. This CDR3 spans 17 amino acids. Germline-derived CDR1 and CDR2 are MDHEN and SYDVKM. Unmatched junction bases numbered 18, after V lost 4 bases and J lost 6 bases. Written as DNA, the CDR3 is TGTGCCAGCAGTTCACAACGGGGGGACTCATCCCCAGGCGAGCAGTACTTC. Amino acid sequence: CASSSQRGDSSPGEQYF.

Ten or more counts support this clonotype. The rearrangement joins TRBV7-6 to TRBJ1-2, with D perhaps TRBD1 (5 bases). Trimming cost V 1 base and J 6 bases, with 15 bases left between them. Germline loops: CDR1 SGHVS, CDR2 FNYEAQ. CDR3 size: 15 residues. CDR3 region: CASSLEEGSVDGYTF. The CDR3, as DNA: TGTGCCAGCAGCTTAGAGGAGGGGTCTGTTGATGGCTACACCTTC. Full variable domain (remainder filled in from reference TRBV7-6 and TRBJ1-2): GAGVSQSPRYKVTKRGQDVALRCDPISGHVSLYWYRQALGQGPEFLTYFNYEAQQDKSGLPNDRFSAERPEGSISTLTIQRTEQRDSAMYRCASSLEEGSVDGYTFGSGTRLTVV.

This clonotype showed up just a few times. This sequence joins TRBV5-1 and TRBJ2-7; D not certain. Germline CDR1 reads SGHRS; CDR2 reads YFSETQ. The CDR3 is made up of 16 amino acids. The germline V and J ends were trimmed by 0 bases and 2 bases, with 15 bases remaining between them. This chain's CDR3 is CASSLGIVQAPYEQYF. The CDR3 coding sequence is TGCGCCAGCAGCTTGGGGATCGTGCAGGCCCCCTACGAGCAGTACTTC.

In this sample, this clonotype turned up many times. The rearrangement links TRBV20-1 to TRBJ1-4; D possibly corresponds to TRBD1 (6 bases). CDR3 length: 16 residues. Germline loops: CDR1 DFQATT, CDR2 SNEGSKA (reference sequence). Between the trimmed V and J ends, which lost 4 bases and 3 bases, there was a span of 18 bases. CDR3 DNA sequence: TGCAGTGCTAAGAACTTAGGGGGACTCGCTAATGAAAAACTGTTTTTT. Translating gives CSAKNLGGLANEKLFF.

This clonotype showed up many times. The rearrangement uses TRBV29-1 and TRBJ2-2, with 8 bases that match TRBD1. Germline V gene sequence: CDR1 SQVTM, CDR2 ANQGSEA. The CDR3 is 14 amino acids. V gave up 6 bases and J gave up 7 bases; unmatched junction bases: 10. The CDR3 DNA follows: TGCAGCGTGGGGCGGACAGGGAGCAGCGGGGAGCTGTTTTTT. Its translation: CSVGRTGSSGELFF.

The V and J genes are TRBV5-4 and TRBJ1-1, with D hard to call. The CDR3 contains 13 residues. The V and J ends lost 6 bases and 1 base respectively, with 10 bases between them. Germline loops: CDR1 SGHNT, CDR2 YYREEE (reference sequence). The CDR3 nucleotides are TGTGCCAGCAAGGGTGGAGAGAACACTGAAGCTTTCTTT. Translated, it gives CASKGGENTEAFF.

This clonotype occurred many times. The V call is TRBV10-3, the J call TRBJ2-5; 7 nucleotides align to TRBD1. From germline, CDR1 is ENHRY and CDR2 SYGVKD. The junction had 2 bases not matched to a gene; V was cut back by 0 bases and J by 1 base. CDR3 size: 15 residues. The CDR3 sequence: CAISESGGPQETQYF. The DNA of the CDR3 is TGTGCCATCAGTGAGTCAGGGGGCCCCCAAGAGACCCAGTACTTC.

This clonotype was recorded at least ten times. The V call is TRBV5-1, the J call TRBJ2-5; 11 bases map to TRBD1. The CDR3 is 15 residues long. V lost 4 bases and J lost 5; bases outside the gene matches: 7. Germline lookup yields CDR1 SGHRS and CDR2 YFSETQ. The CDR3 sequence is CASSHGTGGSETQYF. The DNA of the CDR3 is TGCGCCAGCAGCCACGGGACAGGGGGTTCCGAGACCCAGTACTTC.

Note on this clonotype: The junction shows a germline mismatch at one end, possibly a read error. The V call is TRBV5-1, the J call TRBJ2-3; 8 positions agree with TRBD2. The CDR3 runs 15 residues. Germline V lookup: CDR1 SGHRS, CDR2 YFSETQ. The CDR3: CAGSGLATPTDTQYF. The CDR3 DNA sequence: TGCGCCGGCAGCGGACTAGCTACTCCTACAGATACGCAGTATTTT.

This clonotype showed up just a few times. The chain has TRBV6-5 and TRBJ2-4, with a tentative D call TRBD2 (6 bases). The V gene lost 0 bases and the J gene lost 2 bases, with 8 bases spanning the gap. The germline V gene encodes CDR1 MNHEY and CDR2 SVGAGI. The CDR3 totals 15 residues. The CDR3 spells CASSYSGGTKNIQYF. The CDR3 DNA reads as TGTGCCAGCAGTTACTCGGGGGGAACCAAAAACATTCAGTACTTC.

Within the sample, this clonotype is hyperexpanded (1% or more). This chain uses TRBV28 with TRBJ2-2, with D possibly being TRBD1 (5 bases). V lost 2 bases and J lost 4, with 5 bases in between. Germline V lookup: CDR1 MDHEN, CDR2 SYDVKM. There are 13 residues in the CDR3. The CDR3 DNA follows: TGTGCCAGCAGTTTAAGGGGCACCGGGGAGCTGTTTTTT. Translated: CASSLRGTGELFF.

This clonotype was counted at least ten times. V is TRBV7-8 and J is TRBJ2-2, with D tentatively TRBD1 (6 bases). The CDR3 is made up of 14 amino acids. Germline V lookup: CDR1 SGHVS, CDR2 FQNEAQ. Trimming left V 9 bases short and J 8 bases short, with 19 bases between. The CDR3 is CASQIWEQGGELFF. CDR3 in DNA: TGTGCCAGTCAAATTTGGGAACAGGGTGGGGAGCTGTTTTTT.

The rearrangement joins TRBV5-1 to TRBJ1-5, with TRBD1 matching over 11 bases. J lost 3 bases, V lost 4 bases, and 6 bases had no gene match. Germline assignment: CDR1 SGHRS and CDR2 YFSETQ. This CDR3 comprises 16 residues. The DNA of the CDR3 is TGCGCCAGCAGCCCAGGGACAGGGGGTGCCAATCAGCCCCAGCATTTT. Its translation: CASSPGTGGANQPQHF.

This clonotype was detected ten times or more. The chain combines TRBV5-4 with TRBJ1-1; TRBD1 matches at 7 bases. CDR1 SGHNT and CDR2 YYREEE come from the germline V gene (reference sequence). The CDR3 sequence is 13 residues long. J gave up 6 bases and V 2 bases, and 4 bases lay outside the gene matches. In DNA form, the CDR3 reads TGTGCCAGCAGCTTCTCACAGGGGTCTGAAGCTTTCTTT. Translated, it gives CASSFSQGSEAFF.

This clonotype was counted many times. The rearrangement uses TRBV3-1 and TRBJ1-2; no firm D call. V was trimmed by 4 bases and J by 4 bases, leaving 13 bases between them. Per the germline V gene, CDR1 is LGHDT and CDR2 is YNNKEL (reference sequence). The CDR3 has 14 residues. The CDR3 here is CASSLSGPLYGYTF. CDR3 in DNA: TGTGCCAGCAGCCTGAGCGGCCCTCTCTATGGCTACACCTTC.

This clonotype has only a few counts. The chain uses TRBV7-2 and TRBJ1-2, with 9 bases identical to TRBD1. In germline, CDR1 is SGHTA, CDR2 FQGNSA. This CDR3 has 15 amino acids. Trimming at V came to 2 bases and at J to 3 bases, leaving 4 bases not matched to a gene. In DNA form, the CDR3 reads TGTGCCAGCAGCTTATCCGGACAGGGGTACTATGGCTACACCTTC. Translation gives CASSLSGQGYYGYTF. Together with reference TRBV7-2 and TRBJ1-2, the CDR3 gives the full variable domain: GAGVSQSPSNKVTEKGKDVELRCDPISGHTALYWYRQSLGQGLEFLIYFQGNSAPDKSGLPSDRFSAERTGGSVSTLTIQRTQQEDSAVYLCASSLSGQGYYGYTFGSGTRLTVV.

This clonotype was found many times. J is TRBJ2-1 and V is TRBV11-1, with TRBD1 identical over 9 bases. The ends lost 5 bases at V and 6 bases at J; junction bases unmatched: 2. Germline V gene lookup returns CDR1 SGHAT and CDR2 FQDESV (reference sequence). The CDR3 runs to 13 residues. The CDR3 bases are TGTGCCAGCAGCACGGGACAGGGCAATGAGCAGTTCTTC. Protein sequence: CASSTGQGNEQFF.

This clonotype was seen more than once but under ten times. The chain combines TRBV6-5 with TRBJ2-5; TRBD1 aligns across 9 bases. The CDR3 is 15 amino acids. Germline CDR1 reads MNHEY; CDR2 reads SVGAGI. Trimming at V came to 2 bases and at J to 5 bases, leaving 6 bases not matched to a gene. The CDR3 loop reads CASSYGQGTVETQYF. CDR3 sequence (DNA): TGTGCCAGCAGTTACGGACAGGGGACTGTTGAGACCCAGTACTTC.

In DNA form, the CDR3 reads TGCAGTGCTAGAGAGCTTTCCAGAGGGTATACGCAGTATTTT. It is translated as CSARELSRGYTQYF. The chain employs TRBV20-1 and TRBJ2-3; perhaps TRBD2 as D (5 bases). This CDR3 comprises 14 residues. The V gene's germline CDR1 is DFQATT and CDR2 SNEGSKA (reference sequence). The ends were cut back, 0 bases at V and 7 bases at J, with 14 bases in the middle.

In this sample, this clonotype turned up a few times. The J gene is TRBJ1-1, the V gene TRBV30; possibly TRBD1 for D (5 bases). The CDR3 is made up of 19 amino acids. Trimming took 0 bases from V and 4 from J, leaving 27 bases between them. Germline loops: CDR1 GTSNPN, CDR2 SVGIG (reference sequence). CDR3 in amino acids: CAWSVGVGTRRRVSTEAFF. Written as DNA, the CDR3 is TGTGCCTGGAGTGTAGGAGTTGGGACGAGACGTAGGGTTTCCACTGAAGCTTTCTTT.

This clonotype showed up many times. The rearrangement uses TRBV7-2 and TRBJ2-7, with D hard to call. CDR3 length: 15 amino acids. CDR1 and CDR2 from the germline V gene are SGHTA and FQGNSA. Trimming left V 1 base short and J 2 bases short, with 12 bases between. CDR3 residues: CASSLGSASTYEQYF. CDR3 sequence (DNA): TGTGCCAGCAGCTTAGGTTCTGCATCCACCTACGAGCAGTACTTC.